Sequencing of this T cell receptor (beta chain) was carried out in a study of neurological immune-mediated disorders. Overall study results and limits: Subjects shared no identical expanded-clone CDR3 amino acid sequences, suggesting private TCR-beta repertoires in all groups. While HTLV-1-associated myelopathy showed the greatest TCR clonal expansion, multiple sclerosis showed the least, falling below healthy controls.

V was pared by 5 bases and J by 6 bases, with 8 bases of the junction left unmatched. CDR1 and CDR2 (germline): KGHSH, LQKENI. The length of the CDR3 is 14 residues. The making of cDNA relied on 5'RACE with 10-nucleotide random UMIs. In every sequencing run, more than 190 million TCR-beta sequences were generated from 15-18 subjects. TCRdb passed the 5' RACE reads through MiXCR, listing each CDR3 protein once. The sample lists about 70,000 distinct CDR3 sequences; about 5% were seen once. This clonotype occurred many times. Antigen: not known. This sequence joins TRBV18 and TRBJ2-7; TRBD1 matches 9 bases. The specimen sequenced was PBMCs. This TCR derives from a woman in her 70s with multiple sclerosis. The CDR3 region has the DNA TGTGCCAGCTCAGCCCGGGACAGGGCGGGCGAGCAGTACTTC. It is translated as CASSARDRAGEQYF.